The clone carrying this TCR beta chain showed up just once. The identical CDR3 is also encoded by other nucleotide sequences in the sample. These data belong to a study of blood T cell repertoires in COVID-19. Study summary: Italy, Spain and the United States were the sources of the convalescent and acute COVID-19 samples. PBMCs, B-cell-depleted T cells, or T cells were the source of the cDNA or gDNA that made up the material.

The CDR3 is made up of 14 amino acids. Germline V CDR1 and CDR2: SGHRS, YFSETQ. The ends lost 4 bases at V and 5 bases at J; junction bases unmatched: 4. How the authors handled the data: How many nucleated cells were present was estimated from reference gene primer amplification. Data came from immunoSEQ multiplex PCR; TCRdb stores just in-frame clones and leaves some out. That table supplies the V and J calls and clone size; D and trimming were determined from the DNA. The data hold 90,000 or so clones, with about two thirds observed a single time. Sequencing was performed on peripheral blood. The chain employs TRBV5-1 and TRBJ2-7, with 12 positions matching TRBD1. The clonotype comes from a woman of 80 years or more with acute or convalescent COVID-19. The CDR3 DNA is TGCGCCAGCAGCCCCGGGACAGGGGGCGACGAGCAGTACTTC. Translating gives CASSPGTGGDEQYF. Full variable domain (rest looked up from reference TRBV5-1 and TRBJ2-7): KAGVTQTPRYLIKTRGQQVTLSCSPISGHRSVSWYQQTPGQGLQFLFEYFSETQRNKGNFPGRFSGRQFSNSRSEMNVSTLELGDSALYLCASSPGTGGDEQYFGPGTRLTVT.